These T cell receptor beta chains were read from a single sample in a study of blood T cell repertoires in COVID-19. Here immunoSEQ multiplex PCR was the method, and the copy in TCRdb shows in-frame clones only, minus some. The sample has about 220,000 clones, more than 65% seen once. The sequencing sample was made of peripheral blood. The receptors derive from a woman older than 75 with acute or convalescent COVID-19. Each CDR3 is given with its conserved first and last residue. A D gene is named only where the DNA matches it firmly. Not all rows give a size; the values are once, few, many and, for expanded clones, a class.

v_gene	abundance	j_gene	d_gene	CDR3nt	CDR3aa
TRBV28	few	TRBJ1-2	NA	TGTGCCAGCAGTCAATCAGGCCCTCGAGGCTACACCTTC	CASSQSGPRGYTF
TRBV21-1	once	TRBJ2-3	NA	TGTGCCAGCAGCAAAGCGCAGGCTGCTACTAGCACAGATACGCAGTATTTT	CASSKAQAATSTDTQYF
TRBV5-1	NA	TRBJ2-1	TRBD2	TGCGCCAGCAGCATGGGACTAGCGGGGATAAATGAGCAGTTCTTC	CASSMGLAGINEQFF
TRBV6-5	NA	TRBJ1-5	NA	TGTGCCAGCAGGGCAGGGGTCAGGCAGCCCCAGCATTTT	CASRAGVRQPQHF
TRBV24-1	NA	TRBJ1-2	NA	TGTGCCACCAGTGACCAGAATGGCTACACCTTC	CATSDQNGYTF
TRBV19	NA	TRBJ2-6	NA	TGTGCCAGTAGTATCTCACGAGTTCGGTCTGGGGCCAACGTCCTGACTTTC	CASSISRVRSGANVLTF
TRBV6-6	NA	TRBJ1-2	NA	TGTGCCAGCAGTTACGCCCAGGATGGAAGTGGCTACACCTTC	CASSYAQDGSGYTF
TRBV15	NA	TRBJ1-2	TRBD1	TGTGCCACCAGCAGAGCCTTGGGACAGGGCTATGGCTACACCTTC	CATSRALGQGYGYTF
TRBV5-6	NA	TRBJ1-6	TRBD1	TGTGCCAGCAGAACCGGGACAGGTTCTACCCTTAGGGGGTCACCCCTCCACTTT	CASRTGTGSTLRGSPLHF
TRBV5-1	NA	TRBJ1-1	TRBD1	TGCGCCAGCAGCTTGGGACAGGGATTTCACACGGAAGCTTTCTTT	CASSLGQGFHTEAFF
TRBV7-2	NA	TRBJ1-1	NA	TGTGCCAGCAGCTTAGTCGGGGGGCGGGTCACTGAAGCTTTCTTT	CASSLVGGRVTEAFF
TRBV24-1	NA	TRBJ1-5	NA	TGTGCCACCAGTGCGGGTGCTAATCAGCCCCAGCATTTT	CATSAGANQPQHF
TRBV18	once	TRBJ1-6	TRBD1	TGTGCCAGCTCACCTCCGGGACAGGGGTTAGGTTCACCCCTCCACTTT	CASSPPGQGLGSPLHF
TRBV27	NA	TRBJ1-5	TRBD1	TGTGCCAGCAGTCCCCTGGGACAGGGGATAGGGCCCCAGCATTTT	CASSPLGQGIGPQHF
TRBV13	NA	TRBJ1-1	NA	TGTGCCAGCAGCCCCGGCGGGGGTTCGAACACTGAAGCTTTCTTT	CASSPGGGSNTEAFF
TRBV7-9	NA	TRBJ2-2	NA	TGTGCCAGCAGCTTAGGACAGTTGAACACCGGGGAGCTGTTTTTT	CASSLGQLNTGELFF
TRBV18	once	TRBJ1-3	TRBD1	TGTGCCAGCTCATCAGGGGGAGCCTACTCTGGAAACACCATATATTTT	CASSSGGAYSGNTIYF
TRBV27	NA	TRBJ2-1	NA	TGTGCCAGCAGTTTATCCCGGGGAAATGAGCAGTTCTTC	CASSLSRGNEQFF
TRBV12-3/TRBV12-4	NA	TRBJ1-5	NA	TGTGCCAGCAGTTTAAGAGAAAATCAGCCCCAGCATTTT	CASSLRENQPQHF
TRBV19	once	TRBJ1-2	NA	TGTGCCAGTAGCGAGGGACTGGGGCCCAATGGCTACACCTTC	CASSEGLGPNGYTF
TRBV25-1	NA	TRBJ1-1	NA	TGTGCCAGCAGGCGGGGAGGGGTTGACACTGAAGCTTTCTTT	CASRRGGVDTEAFF
TRBV11-3	NA	TRBJ2-7	NA	TGTGCCAGCAGCCCCGGACCGGGGGAGCAGTACTTC	CASSPGPGEQYF
TRBV2	NA	TRBJ1-2	NA	TGTGCCAGCACTAAAGGGTCAGGGGCTATGTATGGCTACACCTTC	CASTKGSGAMYGYTF
TRBV6-1	NA	TRBJ1-1	NA	TGTGCCAGCAGTGAACAGGCGAACACTGAAGCTTTCTTT	CASSEQANTEAFF
TRBV19	NA	TRBJ1-3	NA	TGTGCCAGTAGTGACGGACAGCTTGTACGAAACACCATATATTTT	CASSDGQLVRNTIYF
TRBV6-5	NA	TRBJ1-2	NA	TGTGCCAGCAGCAAGGTATCCCAGGATCCCTATGGCTACACCTTC	CASSKVSQDPYGYTF
TRBV19	few	TRBJ2-5	TRBD2	TGTGCCAGTAGTATAGTCCCTAGCGGGGGGGGAGAGACCCAGTACTTC	CASSIVPSGGGETQYF
TRBV5-1	NA	TRBJ1-1	NA	TGCGCCAGCAGCTTAGACCAAACGAGGACTGAAGCTTTCTTT	CASSLDQTRTEAFF
TRBV2	NA	TRBJ2-2	TRBD1	TGTGCCAGCAGTGTAGTGGGACAGGGGGCGAGGACCGGGGAGCTGTTTTTT	CASSVVGQGARTGELFF
TRBV2	once	TRBJ1-4	TRBD1	TGTGCCAGCAGTATCGTTGGAGCAGGGGGGAATGAAAAACTGTTTTTT	CASSIVGAGGNEKLFF
TRBV7-2	NA	TRBJ1-2	TRBD1	TGTGCCAGCAGCATCACAGGGGGAAGCTATGGCTACACCTTC	CASSITGGSYGYTF
TRBV7-9	NA	TRBJ1-4	NA	TGTGCCAGCAGCTTGTCAGATGAAAAACTGTTTTTT	CASSLSDEKLFF
TRBV4-3	NA	TRBJ1-1	NA	TGCGCCAGCAGCCAAGATCTCGGGGGGGGAGCTTTCTTT	CASSQDLGGGAFF
TRBV4-1	NA	TRBJ2-7	TRBD1	TGCGCCAGCAGCCCACGACAGGGGAGAGACGAGCAGTACTTC	CASSPRQGRDEQYF
TRBV3-1/TRBV3-2	NA	TRBJ2-5	TRBD1	TGTGCCAGCAGCCAAGATCTTGTATTGGGACAGGGGTTCCAAGAGACCCAGTACTTC	CASSQDLVLGQGFQETQYF
TRBV6-4	once	TRBJ2-3	TRBD2	TGTGCCAGCAGTCGGTTAGCGGGGGGCCTAAGCACAGATACGCAGTATTTT	CASSRLAGGLSTDTQYF
TRBV5-4	NA	TRBJ2-7	TRBD2	TGTGCCAGCAGCTTAGGGGGACTAGCGGTCTCCTACGAGCAGTACTTC	CASSLGGLAVSYEQYF
TRBV6-1	once	TRBJ1-3	NA	TGTGCCAGCAGTGAAAATACAGACCGAAACACCATATATTTT	CASSENTDRNTIYF
TRBV12-3/TRBV12-4	few	TRBJ1-2	TRBD1	TGTGCCAGCAGCCAACAGGGGCGGGACGGCTACACCTTC	CASSQQGRDGYTF
TRBV11-2	NA	TRBJ2-1	NA	TGTGCCAGCAGCTTATCCGGGACAAACAATGAGCAGTTCTTC	CASSLSGTNNEQFF
TRBV7-2	NA	TRBJ2-1	TRBD2	TGTGCCAGCAGCTCCGGACTAGCGGGGGGCGGTGTCAATGAGCAGTTCTTC	CASSSGLAGGGVNEQFF
TRBV7-2	NA	TRBJ1-6	NA	TGTGCCAGCAGCTTAGTCTTTCGGGGAGGAACAAATAATTCACCCCTCCACTTT	CASSLVFRGGTNNSPLHF
TRBV7-9	NA	TRBJ1-6	NA	TGTGCCAGCAGCTCCCAGGGCTCAACGGAATCACCCCTCCACTTT	CASSSQGSTESPLHF
TRBV5-6	NA	TRBJ1-5	TRBD1	TGTGCCAGCAGCAAAAGGACAGGGGCTAGCAATCAGCCCCAGCATTTT	CASSKRTGASNQPQHF
TRBV7-9	few	TRBJ1-1	NA	TGTGCCAGCAGCTCCCATCCTCTAACGAACACTGAAGCTTTCTTT	CASSSHPLTNTEAFF
TRBV15	once	TRBJ1-2	NA	TGTGCCACCAGCAGAGGCCCGACAGACGGCTATGGCTACACCTTC	CATSRGPTDGYGYTF
TRBV3-1/TRBV3-2	NA	TRBJ1-4	TRBD1	TGTGCCAGCAGCCAATTAGACAGGGGAGGGGGAAAACTGTTTTTT	CASSQLDRGGGKLFF
TRBV10-3	NA	TRBJ1-1	NA	TGTGCCATCAGTGAGAGGGGGGGGGCTTTCTTT	CAISERGGAFF
TRBV12-5	NA	TRBJ1-2	NA	TGTGCTAGTGGCCACATAAATTATGGCTACACCTTC	CASGHINYGYTF
TRBV6-2/TRBV6-3	NA	TRBJ2-7	NA	TGTGCCAGCAGTTACCCGGGGGGCGACTCCTACGAGCAGTACTTC	CASSYPGGDSYEQYF
TRBV5-1	few	TRBJ1-1	NA	TGCGCCAGCAGCTCAGAGGGGGTAGGCACTGAAGCTTTCTTT	CASSSEGVGTEAFF
TRBV18	NA	TRBJ2-7	TRBD1	TGTGCCAGCGGTTCCGGGACAGAAGGGGCCGAGCAGTACTTC	CASGSGTEGAEQYF
TRBV10-1	NA	TRBJ2-3	NA	TGCGCCAGCAGTAAATTCCCAGGAGATACGCAGTATTTT	CASSKFPGDTQYF
TRBV6-4	NA	TRBJ1-5	NA	TGTGCCAGCAGTGAGAGCAGGGATCAGCCCCAGCATTTT	CASSESRDQPQHF
TRBV5-6	NA	TRBJ2-7	TRBD1	TGTGCCAGCAGCTTAGGGGCAGGGGGTACTTACGAGCAGTACTTC	CASSLGAGGTYEQYF
TRBV5-6	NA	TRBJ1-4	NA	TGTGCCAGCAGCGGAACAGGGCACGAAAAACTGTTTTTT	CASSGTGHEKLFF
TRBV2	NA	TRBJ1-2	NA	TGTGCCAGCAGTGAGAACGGGGGGCCCTATGGCTACACCTTC	CASSENGGPYGYTF
TRBV15	NA	TRBJ1-1	NA	TGTGCCACCAGCAGAGATGCGGGGCGGAACACTGAAGCTTTCTTT	CATSRDAGRNTEAFF
TRBV4-2	NA	TRBJ2-5	TRBD2	TGTGCCAGCAGCCAGCAGGGGACTAGCGGGAACCAAGAGACCCAGTACTTC	CASSQQGTSGNQETQYF
TRBV5-4	few	TRBJ1-1	TRBD1	TGTGCCAGCAGCCCTGACAGGGGACAAACTTTCTTT	CASSPDRGQTFF